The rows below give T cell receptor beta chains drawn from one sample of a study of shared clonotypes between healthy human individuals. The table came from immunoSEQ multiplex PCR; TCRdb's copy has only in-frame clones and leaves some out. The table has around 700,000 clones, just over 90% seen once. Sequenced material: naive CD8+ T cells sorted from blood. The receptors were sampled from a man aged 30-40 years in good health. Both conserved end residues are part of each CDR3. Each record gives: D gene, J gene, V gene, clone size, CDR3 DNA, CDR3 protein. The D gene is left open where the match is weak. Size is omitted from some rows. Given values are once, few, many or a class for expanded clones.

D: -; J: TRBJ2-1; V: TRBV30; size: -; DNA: TGTGCCTGGAGCCCCGAGATTATCTTC; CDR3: CAWSPEIIF
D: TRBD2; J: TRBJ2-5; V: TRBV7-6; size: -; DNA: TGTGCCAGCAGCTCCCCGGGACTAGCGGGAGGAACCTACCAAGAGACCCAGTACTTC; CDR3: CASSSPGLAGGTYQETQYF
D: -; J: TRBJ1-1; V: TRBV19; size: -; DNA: TGTGCCAGTAGTATGGAAGGGGCCGGAATCACTGAAGCTTTCTTT; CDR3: CASSMEGAGITEAFF
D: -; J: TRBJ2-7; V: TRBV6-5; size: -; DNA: TGTGCCAGCGGGGACTTCACCTACGAGCAGTACTTC; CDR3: CASGDFTYEQYF
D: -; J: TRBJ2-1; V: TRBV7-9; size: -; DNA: TGTGCCAGCAGCTTAGTGCTAGTTGATGAGCAGTTCTTC; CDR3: CASSLVLVDEQFF
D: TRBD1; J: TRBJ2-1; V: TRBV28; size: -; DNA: TGTGCCAGCAGTTTGCGGACAGGGGGTGGAAATGAGCAGTTCTTC; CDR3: CASSLRTGGGNEQFF
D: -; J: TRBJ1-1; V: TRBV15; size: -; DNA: TGTGCCACCAGTCCTCAGACAGTTAACACTGAAGCTTTCTTT; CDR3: CATSPQTVNTEAFF
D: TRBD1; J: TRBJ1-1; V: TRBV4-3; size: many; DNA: TGCGCCAGCAGCCAGCGACAGGGGGCCAGGACTGAAGCTTTCTTT; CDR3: CASSQRQGARTEAFF
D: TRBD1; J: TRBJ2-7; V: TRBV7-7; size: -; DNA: TGTGCTAGCAGCTGGCCCTTCTTCCCGTACTTGGACAGGACGAACTCCTACGAGCAGTACTTC; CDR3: CASSWPFFPYLDRTNSYEQYF
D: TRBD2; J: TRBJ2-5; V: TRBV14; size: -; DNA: TGTGCCAGCAGCCAGGGACTAGCGAGACGAGAGACCCAGTACTTC; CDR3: CASSQGLARRETQYF
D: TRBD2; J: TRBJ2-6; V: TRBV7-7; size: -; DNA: TGTGCCAGCAGCTGGGGACTAGCAGCCGGGGCCAACGTCCTGACTTTC; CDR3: CASSWGLAAGANVLTF
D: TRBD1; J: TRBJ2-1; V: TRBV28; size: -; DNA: TGTGCCAGCAGTACAGGGGCGTGGCAGTTCTTC; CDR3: CASSTGAWQFF
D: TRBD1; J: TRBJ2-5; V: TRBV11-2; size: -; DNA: TGTGCCAGCAGCCGGGACAGGGGGCGGCTGTACTTC; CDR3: CASSRDRGRLYF
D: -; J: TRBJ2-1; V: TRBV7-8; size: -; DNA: TGTGCCAGCAGCTTAGATTACAATGAGCAGTTCTTC; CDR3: CASSLDYNEQFF
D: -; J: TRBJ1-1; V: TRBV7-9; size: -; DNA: TGTGCCAGCAGCTTTTCCCCCGGGGTGGGCACTGAAGCTTTCTTT; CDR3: CASSFSPGVGTEAFF
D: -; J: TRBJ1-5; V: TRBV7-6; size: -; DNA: TGTGCCAGCAGCTTAACACAGGGTAGCCATCAGCCCCAGCATTTT; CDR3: CASSLTQGSHQPQHF
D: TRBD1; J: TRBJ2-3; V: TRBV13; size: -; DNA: TGTGCCAGCAGCTGGGACAGGAGCACAGATACGCAGTATTTT; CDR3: CASSWDRSTDTQYF
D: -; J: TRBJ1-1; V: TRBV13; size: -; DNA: TGTGCCACCCAGTCGGGGTCCATACGCCCTTTCTCTGAAGCTTTCTTT; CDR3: CATQSGSIRPFSEAFF
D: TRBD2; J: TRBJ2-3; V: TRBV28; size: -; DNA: TGTGCCAGCAGCCCTGGGACTAGCGGCACAGATACGCAGTATTTT; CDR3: CASSPGTSGTDTQYF
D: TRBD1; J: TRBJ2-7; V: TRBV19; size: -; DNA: TGTGCCAGTAGCTGGGACAGCTCCTACGAGCAGTACTTC; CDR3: CASSWDSSYEQYF
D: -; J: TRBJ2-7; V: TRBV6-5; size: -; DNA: TGTGCCAGCAGTTACGTAGCGGCAGGCGACGAGCAGTACTTC; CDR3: CASSYVAAGDEQYF
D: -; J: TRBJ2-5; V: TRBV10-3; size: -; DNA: TGTGCCATCAGTAGGGAGGCAGGAGGGAGCCAAGAGACCCAGTACTTC; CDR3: CAISREAGGSQETQYF
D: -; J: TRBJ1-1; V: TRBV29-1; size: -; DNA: TGCAGCGTCGGGGGCGCGAACACTGAAGCTTTCTTT; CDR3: CSVGGANTEAFF
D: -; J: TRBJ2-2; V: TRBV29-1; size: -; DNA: TGCAGCGTTGATTCGTCGAACACCGGGGAGCTGTTTTTT; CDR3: CSVDSSNTGELFF
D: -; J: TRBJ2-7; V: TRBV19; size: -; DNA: TGTGCCAGTAGTAGTCTGGGGGATGCGGCTTTCTACGAGCAGTACTTC; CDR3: CASSSLGDAAFYEQYF
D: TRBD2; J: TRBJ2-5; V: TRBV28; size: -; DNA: TGTGCCAGCGAGTCTCCAAGGGGAGTTGGGCTAGCGGGAGTAGAGACCCAGTACTTC; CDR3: CASESPRGVGLAGVETQYF
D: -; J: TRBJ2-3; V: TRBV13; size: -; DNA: TGTGCCAGCAGGACCTGGGGGCCCGGCAATACAGATACGCAGTATTTT; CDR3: CASRTWGPGNTDTQYF
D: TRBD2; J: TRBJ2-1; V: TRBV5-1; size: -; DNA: TGCGCCAGCAGCTTGACTAGCGGACACAATGAGCAGTTCTTC; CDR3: CASSLTSGHNEQFF
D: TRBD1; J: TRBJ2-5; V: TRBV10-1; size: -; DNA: TGCGCCAGCAGTGAGACAGGGGATTTGGAGACCCAGTACTTC; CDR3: CASSETGDLETQYF
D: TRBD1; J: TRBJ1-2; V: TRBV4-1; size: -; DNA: TGCGCCAGCAGCCAAGTCGACAGGGGGCGAAAGTGGAGCGGCTACACCTTC; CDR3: CASSQVDRGRKWSGYTF
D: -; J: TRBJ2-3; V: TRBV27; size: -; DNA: TGTGCCAGCAGTTTGAGTACACTCGGCACAGATACGCAGTATTTT; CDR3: CASSLSTLGTDTQYF
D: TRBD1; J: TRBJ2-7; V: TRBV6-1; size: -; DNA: TGTGCCAGCAGCCCGACAGGGTTGGGATTCGAGCAGTACTTC; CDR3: CASSPTGLGFEQYF
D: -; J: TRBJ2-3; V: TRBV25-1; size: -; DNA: TGTGCCAGCAGTGAATGGGCGGGACCAGATACGCAGTATTTT; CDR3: CASSEWAGPDTQYF
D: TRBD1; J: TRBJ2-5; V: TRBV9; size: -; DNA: TGTGCCAGCAGCGTAGGGGCCATACCGACAGGGCCGAAGCGCGAGACCCAGTACTTC; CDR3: CASSVGAIPTGPKRETQYF
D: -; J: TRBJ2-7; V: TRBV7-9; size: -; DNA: TGTGCCAGCAGCACAGACGCCAGTCCCCTAGCGAACCACTACGAGCAGTACTTC; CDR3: CASSTDASPLANHYEQYF
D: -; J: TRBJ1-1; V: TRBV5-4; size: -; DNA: TGTGCCAGCAGCTTAGGTGAGGTGACTGAAGCTTTCTTT; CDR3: CASSLGEVTEAFF
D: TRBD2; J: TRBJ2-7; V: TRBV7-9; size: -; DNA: TGTGCCAGCAGCACGGGACTAGCGGGAGTGTACGAGCAGTACTTC; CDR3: CASSTGLAGVYEQYF
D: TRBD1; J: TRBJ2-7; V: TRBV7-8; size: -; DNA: TGTGCCAGCATCAAAGTCCGGGACAGGGTTCCCCTTGAGCAGTACTTC; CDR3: CASIKVRDRVPLEQYF
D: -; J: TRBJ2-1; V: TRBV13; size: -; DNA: TGTGCCAGCAGCTCCACAGGGAGCGCCTACAATGAGCAGTTCTTC; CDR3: CASSSTGSAYNEQFF
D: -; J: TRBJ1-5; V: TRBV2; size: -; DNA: TGTGCCAGCAGACGGATTCAGGTTGATGGCAATCAGCCCCAGCATTTT; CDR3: CASRRIQVDGNQPQHF
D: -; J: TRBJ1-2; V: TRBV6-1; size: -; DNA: TGTGCCAGCAGTGAAGGGGCAGGCTGGGACTATGGCTACACCTTC; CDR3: CASSEGAGWDYGYTF
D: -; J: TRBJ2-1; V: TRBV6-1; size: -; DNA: TGTGCCAGCAGTGGGTGGGTGGGCAATTCCAATGAGCAGTTCTTC; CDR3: CASSGWVGNSNEQFF
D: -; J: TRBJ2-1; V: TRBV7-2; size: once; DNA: TGTGCCAGCGGATCTACAACCTACAATGAGCAGTTCTTC; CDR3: CASGSTTYNEQFF
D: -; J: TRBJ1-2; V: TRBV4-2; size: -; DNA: TGTGCCAGCAGCCAGCCGACGGAGGCTAACTATGGCTACACCTTC; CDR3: CASSQPTEANYGYTF
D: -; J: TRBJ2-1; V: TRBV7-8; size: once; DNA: TGTGCCAGCAGCTTAGGCGAAGTTGTTCAGGTTTCCTACGGTGAGCAGTTCTTC; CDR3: CASSLGEVVQVSYGEQFF
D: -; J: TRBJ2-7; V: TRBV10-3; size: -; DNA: TGTGCCATCAGTGACGGGAACGAGCAGTACTTC; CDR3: CAISDGNEQYF
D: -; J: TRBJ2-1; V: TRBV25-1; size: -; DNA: TGTGCCAGCGAGTACAATGAGCAGTTCTTC; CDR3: CASEYNEQFF
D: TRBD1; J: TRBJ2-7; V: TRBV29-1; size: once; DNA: TGCAGCAAGGGGATGGGGACAGTGCTAATCGAGCAGTACTTC; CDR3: CSKGMGTVLIEQYF
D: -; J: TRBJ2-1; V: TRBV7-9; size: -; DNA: TGTGCCAGCAAAGGGTTGAAGGGCCGCCGAAAGCCCGACTACAATGAGCAGTTCTTC; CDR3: CASKGLKGRRKPDYNEQFF
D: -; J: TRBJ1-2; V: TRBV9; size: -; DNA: TGTGCCAGCAGCGCCAGGGAAGGCTACACCTTC; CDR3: CASSAREGYTF
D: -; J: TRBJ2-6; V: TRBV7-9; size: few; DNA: TGTGCCAGCAGCTTAAGTTTGGGCTCTGGGGCCAACGTCCTGACTTTC; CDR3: CASSLSLGSGANVLTF
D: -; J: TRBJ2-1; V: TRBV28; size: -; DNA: TGTGCCAGCAGTTTCTTGGTAGCGTGGAATGAGCAGTTCTTC; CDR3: CASSFLVAWNEQFF
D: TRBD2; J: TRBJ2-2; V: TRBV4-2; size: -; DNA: TGTGCCAGCGGGGAACCCGGGACTAGCGGGAGCGGGATCCGTATCGGGGAGCTGTTTTTT; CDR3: CASGEPGTSGSGIRIGELFF
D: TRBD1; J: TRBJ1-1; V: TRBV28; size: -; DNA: TGTGCCAGCATGGCAGGGGGTGTCGGCACTGAAGCTTTCTTT; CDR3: CASMAGGVGTEAFF
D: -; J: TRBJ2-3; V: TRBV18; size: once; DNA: TGTGCCAGCTCACCTGAGAACCTGGGGGGGCGCTGGGCAGATACGCAGTATTTT; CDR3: CASSPENLGGRWADTQYF
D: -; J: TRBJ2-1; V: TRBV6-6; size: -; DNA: TGTGCCAGCACCGTAGGTGCTTCCCAGCAGTTCTTC; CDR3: CASTVGASQQFF
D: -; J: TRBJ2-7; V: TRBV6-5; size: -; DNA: -; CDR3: CASSTSGAGLGEQYF